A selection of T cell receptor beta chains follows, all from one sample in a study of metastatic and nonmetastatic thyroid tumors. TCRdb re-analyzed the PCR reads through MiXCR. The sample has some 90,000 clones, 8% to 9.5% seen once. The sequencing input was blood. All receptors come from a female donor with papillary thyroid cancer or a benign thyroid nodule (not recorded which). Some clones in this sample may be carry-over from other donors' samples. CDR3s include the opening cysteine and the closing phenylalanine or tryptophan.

cdr3_aa: CASSETEGRGYTF
v_call: TRBV10-2
j_call: TRBJ1-2

cdr3_aa: CASSPGDRDGEQYF
v_call: TRBV3-1
j_call: TRBJ2-7

cdr3_aa: CASSRDRGIFIYGYTF
v_call: TRBV11-2
j_call: TRBJ1-2

cdr3_aa: CSAPAECTAYEQYF
v_call: TRBV20-1
j_call: TRBJ2-7

cdr3_aa: CASSLVSGANVLTF
v_call: TRBV5-4
j_call: TRBJ2-6

cdr3_aa: CASSESSINEQFF
v_call: TRBV10-1
j_call: TRBJ2-1

cdr3_aa: CASSAGGPGDTQYF
v_call: TRBV5-1
j_call: TRBJ2-3

cdr3_aa: CASSSTASGNTIYF
v_call: TRBV5-1
j_call: TRBJ1-3

cdr3_aa: CATSPRRTGGFTNTEAFF
v_call: TRBV15
j_call: TRBJ1-1

cdr3_aa: CASSQDLDSSYNSPLHF
v_call: TRBV4-2
j_call: TRBJ1-6

cdr3_aa: CASSYSATGELFF
v_call: TRBV6-6
j_call: TRBJ2-2

cdr3_aa: CASSASEGGEAFF
v_call: TRBV2
j_call: TRBJ1-1

cdr3_aa: CASRSSTGDFGYTF
v_call: TRBV6-1
j_call: TRBJ1-2

cdr3_aa: CASSHPKQGPLYNEQFF
v_call: TRBV25-1
j_call: TRBJ2-1

cdr3_aa: CASSLDLQGLNTEAFF
v_call: TRBV11-2
j_call: TRBJ1-1

cdr3_aa: CASSLRGEEWMNTEAFF
v_call: TRBV12-3/TRBV12-4
j_call: TRBJ1-1

cdr3_aa: CASSVGTSLWADTQYF
v_call: TRBV9
j_call: TRBJ2-3

cdr3_aa: CASTDRGRANTEAFF
v_call: TRBV6-1
j_call: TRBJ1-1

cdr3_aa: CASSYAGGTDTQYF
v_call: TRBV6-6
j_call: TRBJ2-3

cdr3_aa: CANYNQPQHF
v_call: TRBV7-9
j_call: TRBJ1-5

cdr3_aa: CASSDTIRPSNYGYTF
v_call: TRBV7-8
j_call: TRBJ1-2

cdr3_aa: CASSPITTNEKLFF
v_call: TRBV2
j_call: TRBJ1-4

cdr3_aa: CSARGGDLHGTQYF
v_call: TRBV20-1
j_call: TRBJ2-3

cdr3_aa: CASSTIGQVLAGSFYEQYF
v_call: TRBV18
j_call: TRBJ2-7

cdr3_aa: CASSHHYTDTQYF
v_call: TRBV4-1
j_call: TRBJ2-3

cdr3_aa: CASSLHPTTARQFF
v_call: TRBV7-2
j_call: TRBJ2-1

cdr3_aa: CASSDSPGTDTQYF
v_call: TRBV6-4
j_call: TRBJ2-3

cdr3_aa: CSARGRQGPNEQYF
v_call: TRBV20-1
j_call: TRBJ2-7

cdr3_aa: CASSVGSGFSTDTQYF
v_call: TRBV9
j_call: TRBJ2-3

cdr3_aa: CATREVAGRGDTQYF
v_call: TRBV15
j_call: TRBJ2-3

cdr3_aa: CASSQGQTGELFF
v_call: TRBV18
j_call: TRBJ2-2

cdr3_aa: CASSEAGAGVRYGYTF
v_call: TRBV25-1
j_call: TRBJ1-2

cdr3_aa: CASSFPQFTDTQYF
v_call: TRBV28
j_call: TRBJ2-3

cdr3_aa: CASSQGLKDSPLHF
v_call: TRBV3-1
j_call: TRBJ1-6

cdr3_aa: CASTRTGGSTNEKLFF
v_call: TRBV2
j_call: TRBJ1-4

cdr3_aa: CASSLEDRLYEQYF
v_call: TRBV5-5
j_call: TRBJ2-7

cdr3_aa: CASSEGHRPETQYF
v_call: TRBV12-3/TRBV12-4
j_call: TRBJ2-5

cdr3_aa: CASKSGAGNTIYF
v_call: TRBV5-1
j_call: TRBJ1-3

cdr3_aa: CATSTHNVVEQYF
v_call: TRBV15
j_call: TRBJ2-7